This T cell receptor (beta chain) appears in the sequencing data of a study of shared clonotypes between healthy human individuals. Some clones are missing from TCRdb's copy, which holds only in-frame ones; the method was immunoSEQ multiplex PCR. The data contain 2 million to 3 million clones, over 85% of them singletons. Germline V gene lookup returns CDR1 SQVTM and CDR2 ANQGSEA. V was pared by 4 bases and J by 6 bases, with 3 bases between. The CDR3 is made up of 9 amino acids. Sample: naive CD4+ T cells from PBMCs. Sample subset: CD45RA+ positively selected. The chain employs TRBV29-1 and TRBJ1-2; D call uncertain. This clonotype originated in a man younger than 35 in good health. Some clones in this sample may be carry-over from other donors' samples. The CDR3 loop is CSVVNGYTF. The CDR3 DNA is TGCAGCGTTGTCAATGGCTACACCTTC.